Listed below are T cell receptor beta chains from one sample, sequenced in a study of cytomegalovirus exposure and HLA in healthy donors. Sequencing used immunoSEQ multiplex PCR; TCRdb keeps in-frame clones, though not all of them. This table has 200,000 to 250,000 clones, around 90% appearing once. The sequencing sample was made of PBMCs. These receptors were collected from a woman younger than 35 in good health and CMV-seropositive. Each CDR3 is given with its conserved first and last residue. Fields, in order: V gene, D gene, clone size, J gene, CDR3 DNA, CDR3 protein. The D gene is left open where the match is weak. Size is omitted from some rows. Given values are once, few, many or a class for expanded clones.

TRBV4-2	NA	NA	TRBJ1-4	TGTGCCAGCAGCCAAGGGGGGGGACCGCAGAATGAAAAACTGTTTTTT	CASSQGGGPQNEKLFF
TRBV28	NA	few	TRBJ1-5	TGTGCCAGCAGTTTATGGGCCCCCTTGGATCAGCCCCAGCATTTT	CASSLWAPLDQPQHF
TRBV4-1	NA	NA	TRBJ2-2	TGCGCCAGCAGCCAAGAAGAGAGAGGAGGCGGTGGGAACACCGGGGAGCTGTTTTTT	CASSQEERGGGGNTGELFF
TRBV4-2	TRBD2	NA	TRBJ2-4	TGTGCCAGCAGCCAAGACCTAGCGGGAAAAAACATTCAGTACTTC	CASSQDLAGKNIQYF
TRBV4-1	TRBD1	NA	TRBJ1-1	TGCGCCAGCAGCTTCGGGCAGGGGGCCCCGAACACTGAAGCTTTCTTT	CASSFGQGAPNTEAFF
TRBV4-1	NA	NA	TRBJ2-7	TGCGCCAGCAGCCATGGACCTGGGGGGAGGAATCAGTACGAGCAGTACTTC	CASSHGPGGRNQYEQYF
TRBV27	NA	once	TRBJ1-2	TGTGCCAGCAGTTTAATCCCAGTATCTAACTATGGCTACACCTTC	CASSLIPVSNYGYTF
TRBV27	TRBD1	NA	TRBJ2-7	TGTGCCAGCAGTTTAGACAGGGGGACCTACGAGCAGTACTTC	CASSLDRGTYEQYF
TRBV19	TRBD2	NA	TRBJ2-7	TGTGCCAGTAGTAGGACTAGCGGGAGTTTGAGCTCCTACGAGCAGTACTTC	CASSRTSGSLSSYEQYF
TRBV7-9	NA	few	TRBJ1-2	TGTGCCAGCAGCTTAGGGGTGGGGGCGAAAGGCTACACCTTC	CASSLGVGAKGYTF
TRBV5-1	NA	NA	TRBJ2-7	TGCGCCAGCAGCTTGGGAGAGGACAGATCCTACGAGCAGTACTTC	CASSLGEDRSYEQYF
TRBV6-5	NA	NA	TRBJ2-7	TGTGCCAGCAGTTACGAGGGCAGGCTTTACGAGCAGTACTTC	CASSYEGRLYEQYF
TRBV28	NA	NA	TRBJ2-1	TGTGCCACAGGAGCGGGCCAGGTATACAATGAGCAGTTCTTC	CATGAGQVYNEQFF
TRBV19	NA	once	TRBJ2-7	TGTGCCAGTAGTATTCGGGGTCTGTCCTACGAGCAGTACTTC	CASSIRGLSYEQYF
TRBV28	TRBD1	NA	TRBJ2-3	TGTGCCAGCAGTTTTACAGGGGGCCCAGATACGCAGTATTTT	CASSFTGGPDTQYF
TRBV11-3	TRBD2	NA	TRBJ2-7	TGTGCCAGCAGCTTAGAAGGCGGGAGTTACGAGCAGTACTTC	CASSLEGGSYEQYF
TRBV5-3	NA	NA	TRBJ1-5	TGTGCCAGTCTCCGATGGGAGCACAAGAGCAATCAGCCCCAGCATTTT	CASLRWEHKSNQPQHF
TRBV6-1	NA	NA	TRBJ1-5	TGTGCCAGCAGGGGCCCCCGGGGGGGTCAGCCCCAGCATTTT	CASRGPRGGQPQHF
TRBV7-8	TRBD2	few	TRBJ2-2	TGTGCCAGCAGCATGACTAGCGGGAGCCCCGACACCGGGGAGCTGTTTTTT	CASSMTSGSPDTGELFF
TRBV29-1	NA	once	TRBJ1-1	TGCAGCGCCCATGACACTGAAGCTTTCTTT	CSAHDTEAFF
TRBV25-1	NA	many	TRBJ2-7	TGTGCCAGCAGTGGTTTAGGGGGCTCCTACGAGCAGTACTTC	CASSGLGGSYEQYF
TRBV7-9	NA	NA	TRBJ1-1	TGTGCCAGCAGCTCCGGTAGGGTTTCGGGGTTGAACACTGAAGCTTTCTTT	CASSSGRVSGLNTEAFF
TRBV2	NA	NA	TRBJ1-5	TGTGCCAGCAACAAGCTACTAAGTGGAAATCAGCCCCAGCATTTT	CASNKLLSGNQPQHF
TRBV28	TRBD1	NA	TRBJ1-4	TGTGCCAGCAGTAGCTCAGGGGGCGCCCCCGAAAAACTGTTTTTT	CASSSSGGAPEKLFF
TRBV18	NA	NA	TRBJ1-1	TGTGCCAGCTCACCAGAAGGCAGATCGGGAGCTTTCTTT	CASSPEGRSGAFF
TRBV27	TRBD2	NA	TRBJ2-3	TGTGCCAGCAGTCCCCCAGCGGGAGGATTGGGAGATACGCAGTATTTT	CASSPPAGGLGDTQYF
TRBV4-2	NA	NA	TRBJ1-5	TGTGCCAGCAGCCAAGACGGACAGAGCAATCAGCCCCAGCATTTT	CASSQDGQSNQPQHF
TRBV9	NA	few	TRBJ1-2	TGTGCCAGCAGCGTAGTCCCGGACAGTACCTATGGCTACACCTTC	CASSVVPDSTYGYTF
TRBV6-5	TRBD2	NA	TRBJ2-3	TGTGCCAGCAGCCGGGGCGGGGGATCAGATACGCAGTATTTT	CASSRGGGSDTQYF
TRBV27	TRBD1	NA	TRBJ1-3	TGTGCCAGCAGCGCAGACAGGGGGGCGAGTGGCACCATATATTTT	CASSADRGASGTIYF
TRBV5-1	TRBD1	NA	TRBJ2-2	TGCGCCAGCAGCTTCACGCTTATAGGGGGCAACACCGGGGAGCTGTTTTTT	CASSFTLIGGNTGELFF
TRBV11-2	NA	NA	TRBJ2-1	TGTGCCAGCAGCCGTTCCCAGGGTTTAGAAGGTGAGCAGTTCTTC	CASSRSQGLEGEQFF
TRBV27	NA	NA	TRBJ1-3	TGTGCCAGCAGTTTATTTACGGGTTTT	CASSLFTGF
TRBV30	NA	NA	TRBJ2-7	TGTGCCTGGAGCCCGACAGGTTTCTCCTACGAGCAGTACTTC	CAWSPTGFSYEQYF
TRBV6-5	NA	NA	TRBJ1-1	TGTGCCAGCAGTTCACAGGCAGTTGAAGCTTTCTTT	CASSSQAVEAFF
TRBV2	NA	NA	TRBJ1-3	TGTGCCAGCGCCTCAGGTCCTGGAAACACCATATATTTT	CASASGPGNTIYF
TRBV4-1	NA	NA	TRBJ1-2	TGCGCCAGCAGCCAAGAAGGAGGAGATGGCTACACCTTC	CASSQEGGDGYTF
TRBV18	NA	NA	TRBJ1-4	TGTGCCAGCTCCTCTCAGGGGCCCGCTATCTATGAAAAACTGTTTTTT	CASSSQGPAIYEKLFF
TRBV7-8	TRBD2	NA	TRBJ2-4	TGTGCCAGCAGTACCCGAGGCACTAGCGGAGCAGCCAAAAACATTCAGTACTTC	CASSTRGTSGAAKNIQYF
TRBV28	TRBD1	NA	TRBJ2-7	TGTGCCAGCAGGACTTCATCCTCCGGGACAGAGAATGTTTACGAGCAGTACTTC	CASRTSSSGTENVYEQYF
TRBV30	NA	once	TRBJ1-1	TGTGCCTGGAGTGCGCCTCGGGGATGGGAGAACACTGAAGCTTTCTTT	CAWSAPRGWENTEAFF